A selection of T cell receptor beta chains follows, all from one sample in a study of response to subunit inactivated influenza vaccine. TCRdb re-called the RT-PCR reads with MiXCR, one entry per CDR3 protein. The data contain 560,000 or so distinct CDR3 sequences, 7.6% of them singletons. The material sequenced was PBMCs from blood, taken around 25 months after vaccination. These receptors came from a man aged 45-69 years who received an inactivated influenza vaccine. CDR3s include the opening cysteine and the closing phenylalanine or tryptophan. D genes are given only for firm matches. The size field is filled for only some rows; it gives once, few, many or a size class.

TGTGCCAGCAGCTTAGAATCGGGGGCCACCTACGAGCAGTACTTC	CASSLESGATYEQYF	-	-	TRBV7-2	TRBJ2-7
TGTGCCAGCTCACCAGGTCACACAGAGACCCAGTACTTC	CASSPGHTETQYF	-	-	TRBV18	TRBJ2-5
TGCAGCGCCGGGGACAGCCTCAATCAGCCCCAGCATTTT	CSAGDSLNQPQHF	TRBD1	many	TRBV29-1	TRBJ1-5
TGTGCCAGCAGCTTAGGTATCTACAATGAGCAGTTCTTC	CASSLGIYNEQFF	-	many	TRBV11-2	TRBJ2-1
TGTGCCAGCAGCCACGGGACCGGTGAGCAGTTCTTC	CASSHGTGEQFF	-	many	TRBV6-2/TRBV6-3	TRBJ2-1
TGTGCCATCAAGGGCGGGATCTTGGATACGCAGTATTTT	CAIKGGILDTQYF	-	few	TRBV10-3	TRBJ2-3
TGTGCCAGCAGCTCACAGAGAGCCTCCAAAAACATTCAGTACTTC	CASSSQRASKNIQYF	-	many	TRBV7-2	TRBJ2-4
TGCAGCGTTGAAGGGGGGGCAACTAATGAAAAACTGTTTTTT	CSVEGGATNEKLFF	-	few	TRBV29-1	TRBJ1-4
TGTGCCAGCAGCCAAGAGGTCTTCCAAGCGGGAGTCTCCTACAATGAGCAGTTCTTC	CASSQEVFQAGVSYNEQFF	TRBD2	many	TRBV4-2	TRBJ2-1
TGTGCCAGCAGTTCGGGTCCCACGCGCTCTTACGAGCAGTACTTC	CASSSGPTRSYEQYF	-	many	TRBV28	TRBJ2-7
TGCGCCAGCAGCACCGGGACAGGGGTGTACGAGCAGTACTTC	CASSTGTGVYEQYF	TRBD1	few	TRBV5-1	TRBJ2-7
TGTGCCAGCAGCCGAAGACCAGGGGGCTGCGACGAGCAGTACTTC	CASSRRPGGCDEQYF	-	few	TRBV21-1	TRBJ2-7
TGTGCCACCAGGCACCAAGATACGCAGTATTTT	CATRHQDTQYF	-	many	TRBV24-1	TRBJ2-3
TGTGCCAGCAGGATAGAGAGGACCGGGGAGCTGTTTTTT	CASRIERTGELFF	-	few	TRBV6-1	TRBJ2-2
TGCAGTGCTAGCAAACCCGGGCCCGGGACTAGCGGGGCCTACAATGAGCAGTTCTTC	CSASKPGPGTSGAYNEQFF	TRBD2	few	TRBV20-1	TRBJ2-1
TGTGCCAGCAGTTTACAGGGTTCGGTAACTGAAGCTTTCTTT	CASSLQGSVTEAFF	-	-	TRBV12-3/TRBV12-4	TRBJ1-1
TGTGCCTGCAGCCGCGAGACTAGCACAGATACGCAGTATTTT	CACSRETSTDTQYF	-	-	TRBV7-9	TRBJ2-3
TGTGCCAGCAGCGGAGGCTTGAGTCAGCCCCAGCATTTT	CASSGGLSQPQHF	-	few	TRBV7-6	TRBJ1-5
TGCAGCGTTGAACGGGGGACAGATACGCAGTATTTT	CSVERGTDTQYF	-	many	TRBV29-1	TRBJ2-3